The table lists the clone carrying this T cell receptor (beta chain) with a few counts. Its antigen is currently unknown. This sample was taken from a study of response to subunit inactivated influenza vaccine. This CDR3 comprises 17 residues. The V and J ends lost 0 bases and 1 base respectively, with 15 bases between them. Germline V lookup: CDR1 LGHNA, CDR2 YNFKEQ. General study points: With each seasonal influenza vaccination, the authors suggested, few new T cells are recruited.

Each CDR3 protein gets one entry after TCRdb re-called the RT-PCR reads with MiXCR. The table has roughly 710,000 distinct CDR3 sequences, roughly 15% seen once; the top ten hold 6% to 9.5%. The rearrangement links TRBV4-2 to TRBJ1-2, with D maybe TRBD1 (6 bases). The source is a man aged 45 to 65 who received an inactivated influenza vaccine. Sequencing was performed on PBMCs from blood, taken about 14 days before vaccination. This CDR3 is CASSQDSYRVGNYGYTF. CDR3 DNA: TGTGCCAGCAGCCAAGATTCATACAGGGTGGGTAACTATGGCTACACCTTC.